This TCR beta chain appears in the sequencing data of a study of control samples from healthy donors and cancer patients. V was clipped by 0 bases and J by 4 bases, with 11 bases between them. This CDR3 has 15 residues. Looked up from germline, CDR1 is SGHDN and CDR2 is FVKESK. TCRdb's table, derived via immunoSEQ multiplex PCR, lists solely in-frame clones and lacks some. Of approximately 150,000 clones listed, more than 85% are singletons. The TCR sequence derives from a woman aged 25 to 39 in good health. The chain is built from TRBV14 and TRBJ2-3, with a tentative D call TRBD2 (5 bases). Sequencing used blood. The CDR3 DNA sequence: TGTGCCAGCAGCCAAGATTCCATGAGGGCAGATACGCAGTATTTT. Translating it yields CASSQDSMRADTQYF.